Listed here is a single T cell receptor beta chain. The data were taken from a study of OX40 agonist ivuxolimab in advanced cancers. Data came from immunoSEQ multiplex PCR; TCRdb stores just in-frame clones and leaves some out. Among roughly 91,000 clones listed, roughly 90% were seen once. The material was CD4+ or CD8+ T cells sorted from blood, obtained in a trial of the OX40 agonist ivuxolimab. This receptor was identified in an adult with an advanced solid tumor such as melanoma, head and neck, liver or kidney cancer.

The chain's CDR3 is CAISETVSNQPQHF. CDR3 DNA: TGTGCCATCAGTGAGACAGTTAGCAATCAGCCCCAGCATTTT. V is TRBV10-3 and J is TRBJ1-5; unclear D gene. Per the germline V gene, CDR1 is ENHRY and CDR2 is SYGVKD. CDR3 length: 14 amino acids. V lost 2 bases to trimming and J lost 0 bases, with 5 bases between them.